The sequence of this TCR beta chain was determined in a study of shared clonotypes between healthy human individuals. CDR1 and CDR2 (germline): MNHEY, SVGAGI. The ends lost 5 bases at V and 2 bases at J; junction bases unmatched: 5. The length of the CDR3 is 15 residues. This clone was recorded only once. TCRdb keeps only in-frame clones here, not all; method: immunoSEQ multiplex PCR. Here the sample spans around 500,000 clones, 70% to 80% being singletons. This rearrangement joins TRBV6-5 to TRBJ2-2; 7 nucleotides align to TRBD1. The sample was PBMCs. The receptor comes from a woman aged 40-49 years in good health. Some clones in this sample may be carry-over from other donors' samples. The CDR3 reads CASSPRTGNTGELFF. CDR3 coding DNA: TGTGCCAGCAGTCCGCGGACAGGAAACACCGGGGAGCTGTTTTTT.